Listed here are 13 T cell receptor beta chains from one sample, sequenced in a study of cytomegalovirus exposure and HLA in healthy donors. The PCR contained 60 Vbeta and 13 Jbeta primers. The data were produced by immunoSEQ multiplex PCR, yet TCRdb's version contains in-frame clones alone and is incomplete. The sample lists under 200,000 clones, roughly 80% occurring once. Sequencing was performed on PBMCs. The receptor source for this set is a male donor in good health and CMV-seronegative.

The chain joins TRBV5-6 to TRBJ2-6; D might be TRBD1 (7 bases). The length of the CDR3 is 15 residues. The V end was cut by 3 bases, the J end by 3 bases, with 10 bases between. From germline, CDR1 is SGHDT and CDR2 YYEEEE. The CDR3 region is CASSWRGLGANVLTF. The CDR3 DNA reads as TGTGCCAGCAGCTGGAGGGGGCTTGGGGCCAACGTCCTGACTTTC.

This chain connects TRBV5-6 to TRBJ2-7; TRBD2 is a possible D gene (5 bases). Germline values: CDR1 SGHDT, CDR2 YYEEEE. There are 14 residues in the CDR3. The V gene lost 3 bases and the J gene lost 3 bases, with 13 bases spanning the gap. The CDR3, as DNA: TGTGCCAGCAGCTATGCGACTACTCACTACGAGCAGTACTTC. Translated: CASSYATTHYEQYF. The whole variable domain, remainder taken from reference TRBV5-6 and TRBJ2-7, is DAGVTQSPTHLIKTRGQQVTLRCSPKSGHDTVSWYQQALGQGPQFIFQYYEEEERQRGNFPDRFSGHQFPNYSSELNVNALLLGDSALYLCASSYATTHYEQYFGPGTRLTVT.

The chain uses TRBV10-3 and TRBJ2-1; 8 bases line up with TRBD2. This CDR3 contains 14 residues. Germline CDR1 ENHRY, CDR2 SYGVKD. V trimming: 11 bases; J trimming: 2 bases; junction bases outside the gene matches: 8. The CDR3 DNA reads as TGTGCCTTGGGAGCGGGAGCCACCTACAATGAGCAGTTCTTC. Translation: CALGAGATYNEQFF.

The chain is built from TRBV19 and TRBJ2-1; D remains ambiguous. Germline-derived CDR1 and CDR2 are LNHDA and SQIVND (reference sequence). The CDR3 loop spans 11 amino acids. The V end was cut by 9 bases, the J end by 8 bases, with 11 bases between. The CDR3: CASSRSDEQFF. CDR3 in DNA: TGTGCCAGCTCCCGGAGCGATGAGCAGTTCTTC. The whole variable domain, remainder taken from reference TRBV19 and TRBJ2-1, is DGGITQSPKYLFRKEGQNVTLSCEQNLNHDAMYWYRQDPGQGLRLIYYSQIVNDFQKGDIAEGYSVSREKKESFPLTVTSAQKNPTAFYLCASSRSDEQFFGPGTRLTVL.

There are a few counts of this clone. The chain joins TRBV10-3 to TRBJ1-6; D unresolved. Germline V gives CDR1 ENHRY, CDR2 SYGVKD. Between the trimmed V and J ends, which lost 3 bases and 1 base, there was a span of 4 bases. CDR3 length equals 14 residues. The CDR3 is CAISDGSYNSPLHF. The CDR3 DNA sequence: TGTGCCATCAGTGACGGGTCCTATAATTCACCCCTCCACTTT.

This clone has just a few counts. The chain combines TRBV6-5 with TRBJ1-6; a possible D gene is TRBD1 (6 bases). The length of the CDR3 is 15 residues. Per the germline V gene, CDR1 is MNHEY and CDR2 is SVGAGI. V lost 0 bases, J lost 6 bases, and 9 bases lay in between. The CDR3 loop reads CASSYSAQGNSPLHF. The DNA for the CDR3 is TGTGCCAGCAGTTACTCAGCACAGGGTAATTCACCCCTCCACTTT.

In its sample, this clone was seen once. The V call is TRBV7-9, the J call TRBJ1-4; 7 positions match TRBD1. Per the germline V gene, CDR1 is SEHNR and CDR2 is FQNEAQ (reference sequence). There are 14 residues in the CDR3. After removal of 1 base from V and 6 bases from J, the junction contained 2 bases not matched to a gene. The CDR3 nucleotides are TGTGCCAGCAGCTTAGGGCAGGGGGATGAAAAACTGTTTTTT. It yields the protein CASSLGQGDEKLFF.

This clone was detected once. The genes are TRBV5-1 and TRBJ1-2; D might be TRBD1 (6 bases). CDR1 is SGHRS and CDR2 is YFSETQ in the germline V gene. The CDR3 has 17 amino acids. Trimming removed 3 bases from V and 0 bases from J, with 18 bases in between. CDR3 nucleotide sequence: TGCGCCAGCAGCTCCGGCCGAGGACAGTTAGCTAACTATGGCTACACCTTC. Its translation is CASSSGRGQLANYGYTF.

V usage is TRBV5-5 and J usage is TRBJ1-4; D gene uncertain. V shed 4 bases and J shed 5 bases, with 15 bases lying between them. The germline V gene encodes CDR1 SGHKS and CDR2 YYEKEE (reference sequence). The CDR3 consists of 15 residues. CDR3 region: CASSLPGLRNEKLFF. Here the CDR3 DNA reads TGTGCCAGCAGCCTGCCGGGATTACGAAATGAAAAACTGTTTTTT.

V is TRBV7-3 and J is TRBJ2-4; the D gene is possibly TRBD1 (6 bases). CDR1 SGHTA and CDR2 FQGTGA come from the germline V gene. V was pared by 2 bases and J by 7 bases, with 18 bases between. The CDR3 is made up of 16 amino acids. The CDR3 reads CASSLAHQTQGNIQYF. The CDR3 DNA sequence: TGTGCCAGCAGCTTAGCGCACCAGACCCAGGGGAACATTCAGTACTTC.

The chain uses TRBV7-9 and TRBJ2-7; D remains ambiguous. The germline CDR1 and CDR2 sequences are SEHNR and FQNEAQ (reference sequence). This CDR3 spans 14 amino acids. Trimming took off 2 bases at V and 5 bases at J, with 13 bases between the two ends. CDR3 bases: TGTGCCAGCAGCTTATCTTCCCTTCCCCACGAGCAGTACTTC. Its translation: CASSLSSLPHEQYF.

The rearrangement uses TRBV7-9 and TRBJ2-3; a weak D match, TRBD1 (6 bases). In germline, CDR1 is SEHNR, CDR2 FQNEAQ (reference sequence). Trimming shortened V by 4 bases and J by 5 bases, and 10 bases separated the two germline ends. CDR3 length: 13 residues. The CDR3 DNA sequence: TGTGCCAGCAGCTGGACAGAGGTAGATACGCAGTATTTT. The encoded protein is CASSWTEVDTQYF. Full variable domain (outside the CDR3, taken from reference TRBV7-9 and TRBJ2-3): DTGVSQNPRHKITKRGQNVTFRCDPISEHNRLYWYRQTLGQGPEFLTYFQNEAQLEKSRLLSDRFSAERPKGSFSTLEIQRTEQGDSAMYLCASSWTEVDTQYFGPGTRLTVL.

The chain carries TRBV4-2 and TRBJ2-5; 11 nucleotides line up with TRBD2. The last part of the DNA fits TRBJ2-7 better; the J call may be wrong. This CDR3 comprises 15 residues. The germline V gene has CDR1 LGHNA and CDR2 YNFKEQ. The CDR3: CASSRNLAGGYEQYF. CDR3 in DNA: TGTGCCAGCAGCCGCAACCTAGCGGGGGGCTACGAGCAGTACTTC.